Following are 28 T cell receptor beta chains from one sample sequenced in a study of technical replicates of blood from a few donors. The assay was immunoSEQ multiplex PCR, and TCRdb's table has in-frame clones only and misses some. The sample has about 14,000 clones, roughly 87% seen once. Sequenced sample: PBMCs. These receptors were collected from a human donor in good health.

The CDR3 bases are TGTGCCAGCAGCCAAGGGGCAGGGGAAACCGGGGAGCTGTTTTTT. It translates to CASSQGAGETGELFF. The chain carries TRBV7-7 and TRBJ2-2, with TRBD1 as a possible D gene (6 bases). The CDR3 is made up of 15 amino acids. Trimming took off 5 bases at V and 5 bases at J, with 15 bases between the two ends. Germline values: CDR1 SSHAT, CDR2 FNYEAQ (reference sequence).

CDR3 coding DNA: TGTGCCAGTAGTCCGACAGGGTTCGGCACTGAAGCTTTCTTT. Amino acids: CASSPTGFGTEAFF. The gene calls are TRBV19 and TRBJ1-1; 7 bases are shared with TRBD1. V shed 5 bases, J shed 4 bases, and the junction held 7 bases outside the gene matches. This CDR3 is built from 14 residues. The germline V gene encodes CDR1 LNHDA and CDR2 SQIVND (reference sequence).

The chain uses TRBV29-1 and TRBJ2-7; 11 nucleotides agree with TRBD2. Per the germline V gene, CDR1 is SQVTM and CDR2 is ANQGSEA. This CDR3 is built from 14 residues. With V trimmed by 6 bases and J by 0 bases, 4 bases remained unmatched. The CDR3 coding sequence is TGCAGCGTCAAAGGGACTAGCGGCTCCTACGAGCAGTACTTC. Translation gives CSVKGTSGSYEQYF.

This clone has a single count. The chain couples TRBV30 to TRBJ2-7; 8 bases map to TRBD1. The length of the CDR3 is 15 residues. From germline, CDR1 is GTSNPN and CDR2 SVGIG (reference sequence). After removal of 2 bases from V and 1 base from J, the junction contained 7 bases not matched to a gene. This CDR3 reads CAWSRPGTGSYEQYF. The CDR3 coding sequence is TGTGCCTGGAGTAGACCCGGGACAGGTTCCTACGAGCAGTACTTC.

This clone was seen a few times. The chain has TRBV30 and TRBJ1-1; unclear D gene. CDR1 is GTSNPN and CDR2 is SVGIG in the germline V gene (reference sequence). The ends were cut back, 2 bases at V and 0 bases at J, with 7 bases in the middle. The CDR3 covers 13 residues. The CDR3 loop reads CAWSPRVNTEAFF. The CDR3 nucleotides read TGTGCCTGGAGTCCGCGGGTGAACACTGAAGCTTTCTTT.

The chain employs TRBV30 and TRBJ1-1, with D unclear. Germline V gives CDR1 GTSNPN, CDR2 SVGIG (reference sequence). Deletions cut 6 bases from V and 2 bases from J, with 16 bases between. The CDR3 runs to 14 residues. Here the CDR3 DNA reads TGTGCCTGTGCGGGCCTGGCGGGAAACACTGAAGCTTTCTTT. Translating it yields CACAGLAGNTEAFF.

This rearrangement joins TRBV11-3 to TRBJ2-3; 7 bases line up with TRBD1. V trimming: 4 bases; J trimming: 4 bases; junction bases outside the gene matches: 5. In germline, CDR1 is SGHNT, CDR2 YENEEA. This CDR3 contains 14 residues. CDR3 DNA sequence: TGTGCCAGCAGCTCGGGGCAGGGGGCAGATACGCAGTATTTT. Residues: CASSSGQGADTQYF.

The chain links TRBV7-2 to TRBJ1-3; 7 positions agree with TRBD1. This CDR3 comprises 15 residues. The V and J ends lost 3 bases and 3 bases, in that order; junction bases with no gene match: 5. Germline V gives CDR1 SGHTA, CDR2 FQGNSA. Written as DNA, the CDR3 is TGTGCCAGCAGCTTTAACCAGGGGGGTGGAAACACCATATATTTT. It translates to CASSFNQGGGNTIYF.

CDR3 in amino acids: CASSQGLLAGYEQYF. In DNA, the CDR3 is TGCGCCAGCAGCCAAGGACTCCTGGCGGGGTACGAGCAGTACTTC. V usage is TRBV4-1 and J usage is TRBJ2-7, with D possibly TRBD2 on 6 matching bases. In germline, CDR1 is MGHRA, CDR2 YSYEKL. CDR3 length: 15 residues. Trimming took 1 base from V and 4 from J, leaving 14 bases between them.

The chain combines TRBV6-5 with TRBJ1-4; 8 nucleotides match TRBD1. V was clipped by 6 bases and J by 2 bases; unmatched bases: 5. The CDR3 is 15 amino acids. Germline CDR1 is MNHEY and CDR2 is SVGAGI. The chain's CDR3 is CASRQSGGTNEKLFF. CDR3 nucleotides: TGTGCCAGCAGACAATCAGGGGGCACTAATGAAAAACTGTTTTTT.

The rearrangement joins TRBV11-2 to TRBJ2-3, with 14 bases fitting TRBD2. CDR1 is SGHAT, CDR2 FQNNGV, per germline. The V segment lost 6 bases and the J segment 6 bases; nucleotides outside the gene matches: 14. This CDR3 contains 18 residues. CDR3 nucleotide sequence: TGTGCCAGCAGTACGGGACTAGCGGGAGTTCAGATGTGGGATACGCAGTATTTT. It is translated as CASSTGLAGVQMWDTQYF.

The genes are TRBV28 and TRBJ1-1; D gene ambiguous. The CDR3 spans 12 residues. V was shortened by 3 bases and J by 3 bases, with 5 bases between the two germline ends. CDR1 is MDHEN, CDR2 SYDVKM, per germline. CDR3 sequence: CASSFSYTEAFF. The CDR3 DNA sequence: TGTGCCAGCAGTTTCTCTTACACTGAAGCTTTCTTT.

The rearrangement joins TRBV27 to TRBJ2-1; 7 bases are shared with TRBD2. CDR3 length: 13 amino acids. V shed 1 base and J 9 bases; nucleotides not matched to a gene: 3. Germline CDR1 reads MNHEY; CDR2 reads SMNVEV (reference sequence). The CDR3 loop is CASSLWGGSEQFF. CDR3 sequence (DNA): TGTGCCAGCAGTTTATGGGGCGGGAGTGAGCAGTTCTTC.

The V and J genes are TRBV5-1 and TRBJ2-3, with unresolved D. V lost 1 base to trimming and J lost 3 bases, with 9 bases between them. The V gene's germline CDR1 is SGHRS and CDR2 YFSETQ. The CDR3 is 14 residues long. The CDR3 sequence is CASSLLGGTDTQYF. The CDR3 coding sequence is TGCGCCAGCAGCTTGCTCGGCGGAACAGATACGCAGTATTTT. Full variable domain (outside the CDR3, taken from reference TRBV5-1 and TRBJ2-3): KAGVTQTPRYLIKTRGQQVTLSCSPISGHRSVSWYQQTPGQGLQFLFEYFSETQRNKGNFPGRFSGRQFSNSRSEMNVSTLELGDSALYLCASSLLGGTDTQYFGPGTRLTVL.

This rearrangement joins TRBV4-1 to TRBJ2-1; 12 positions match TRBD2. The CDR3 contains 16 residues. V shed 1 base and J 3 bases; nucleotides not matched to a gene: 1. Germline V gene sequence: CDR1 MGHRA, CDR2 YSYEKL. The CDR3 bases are TGCGCCAGCAGCCAAGCACTAGCGGGGGGCTACAATGAGCAGTTCTTC. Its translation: CASSQALAGGYNEQFF.

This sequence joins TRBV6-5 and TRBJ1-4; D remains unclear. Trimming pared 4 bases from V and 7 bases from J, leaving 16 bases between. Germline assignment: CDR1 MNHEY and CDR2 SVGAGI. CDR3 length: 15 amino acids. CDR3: CASSSTAPAGEKLFF. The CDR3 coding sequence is TGTGCCAGCAGTTCCACCGCCCCCGCGGGTGAAAAACTGTTTTTT.

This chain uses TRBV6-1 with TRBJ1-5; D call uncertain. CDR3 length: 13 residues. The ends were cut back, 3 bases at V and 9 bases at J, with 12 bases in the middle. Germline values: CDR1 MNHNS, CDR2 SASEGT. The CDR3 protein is CASSERVLGPQHF. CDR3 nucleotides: TGTGCCAGCAGTGAGCGCGTCCTTGGGCCCCAGCATTTT.

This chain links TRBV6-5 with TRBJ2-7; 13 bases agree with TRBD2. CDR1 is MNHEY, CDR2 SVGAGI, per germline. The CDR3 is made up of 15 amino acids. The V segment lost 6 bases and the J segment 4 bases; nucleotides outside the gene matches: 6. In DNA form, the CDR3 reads TGTGCCAGCAGCGAACCGGGACTAGCGGGATACGAGCAGTACTTC. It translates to CASSEPGLAGYEQYF.

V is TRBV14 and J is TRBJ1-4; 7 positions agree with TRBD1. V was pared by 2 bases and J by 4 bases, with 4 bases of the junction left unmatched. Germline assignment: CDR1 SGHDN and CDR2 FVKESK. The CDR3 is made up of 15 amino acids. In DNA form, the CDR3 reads TGTGCCAGCAGCCAAAGACAGGGATTTAATGAAAAACTGTTTTTT. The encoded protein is CASSQRQGFNEKLFF.

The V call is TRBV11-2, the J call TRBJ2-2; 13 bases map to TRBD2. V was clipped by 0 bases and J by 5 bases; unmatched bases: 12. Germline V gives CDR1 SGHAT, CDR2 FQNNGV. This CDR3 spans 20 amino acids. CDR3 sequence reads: CASSLDYPGLAGVRTGELFF. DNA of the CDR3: TGTGCCAGCAGCTTAGATTACCCCGGACTAGCGGGAGTGAGAACCGGGGAGCTGTTTTTT. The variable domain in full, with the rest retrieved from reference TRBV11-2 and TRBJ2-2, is EAGVAQSPRYKIIEKRQSVAFWCNPISGHATLYWYQQILGQGPKLLIQFQNNGVVDDSQLPKDRFSAERLKGVDSTLKIQPAKLEDSAVYLCASSLDYPGLAGVRTGELFFGEGSRLTVL.

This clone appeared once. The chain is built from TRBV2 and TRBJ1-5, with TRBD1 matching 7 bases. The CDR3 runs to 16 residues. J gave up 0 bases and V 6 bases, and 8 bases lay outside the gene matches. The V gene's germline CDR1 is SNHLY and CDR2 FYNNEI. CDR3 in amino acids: CASSYGGTDSNQPQHF. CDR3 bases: TGTGCCAGCAGCTACGGTGGGACAGATAGCAATCAGCCCCAGCATTTT.

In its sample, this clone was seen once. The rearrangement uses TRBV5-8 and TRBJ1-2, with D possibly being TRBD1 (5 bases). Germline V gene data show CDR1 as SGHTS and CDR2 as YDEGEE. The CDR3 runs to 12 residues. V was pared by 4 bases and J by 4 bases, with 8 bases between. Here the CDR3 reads CASSAGGYGYTF. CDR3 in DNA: TGTGCCAGCAGCGCCGGGGGCTATGGCTACACCTTC.

CDR3 sequence: CASRTQASGANVLTF. In DNA form, the CDR3 reads TGTGCCAGCAGAACCCAGGCCTCTGGGGCCAACGTCCTGACTTTC. The chain recombines TRBV28 with TRBJ2-6; no reliable D call. Trimming left V 6 bases short and J 0 bases short, with 9 bases between. The CDR3 loop spans 15 amino acids. CDR1 is MDHEN, CDR2 SYDVKM, per germline.

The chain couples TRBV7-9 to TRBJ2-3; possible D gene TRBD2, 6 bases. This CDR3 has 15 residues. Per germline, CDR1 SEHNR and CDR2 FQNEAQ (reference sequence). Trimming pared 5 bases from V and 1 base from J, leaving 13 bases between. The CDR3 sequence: CASSRGTTGTDTQYF. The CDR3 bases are TGTGCCAGCAGCCGCGGGACCACAGGCACAGATACGCAGTATTTT.

The CDR3 loop is CASSLLLGSRDEQFF. The CDR3, as DNA: TGTGCCAGCAGCTTACTTCTTGGTTCTCGGGATGAGCAGTTCTTC. This chain connects TRBV7-8 to TRBJ2-1; D is unclear. V was trimmed by 2 bases and J by 8 bases, leaving 16 bases between them. CDR1 is SGHVS, CDR2 FQNEAQ, per germline. This CDR3 has 15 amino acids.

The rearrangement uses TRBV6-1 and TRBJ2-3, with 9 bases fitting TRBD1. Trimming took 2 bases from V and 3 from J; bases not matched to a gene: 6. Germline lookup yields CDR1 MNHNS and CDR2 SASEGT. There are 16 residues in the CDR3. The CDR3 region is CASSENAGTGTDTQYF. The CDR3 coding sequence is TGTGCCAGCAGTGAAAACGCAGGGACAGGGACAGATACGCAGTATTTT.

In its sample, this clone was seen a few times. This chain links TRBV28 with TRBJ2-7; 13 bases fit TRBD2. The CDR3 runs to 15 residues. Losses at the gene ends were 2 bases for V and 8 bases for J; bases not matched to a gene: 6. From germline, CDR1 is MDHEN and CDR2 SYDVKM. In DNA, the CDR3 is TGTGCCAGCAGTTTACGCACTAGCGGGAGGGCTAAGCAGTACTTC. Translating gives CASSLRTSGRAKQYF.

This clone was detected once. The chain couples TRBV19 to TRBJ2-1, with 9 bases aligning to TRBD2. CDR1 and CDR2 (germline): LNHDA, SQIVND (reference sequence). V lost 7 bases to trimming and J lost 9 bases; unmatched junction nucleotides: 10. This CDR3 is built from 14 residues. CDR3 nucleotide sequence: TGTGCCAGTAATTACCGGCGGGAGGGCGGTGAGCAGTTCTTC. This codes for CASNYRREGGEQFF.